Reported below is one TCR beta chain. No antigen is known for it. CDR1 is WNHNN and CDR2 is SYGVQD in the germline V gene (reference sequence). The CDR3 extends over 14 amino acids. Trimming shortened V by 5 bases and J by 6 bases, and 15 bases separated the two germline ends. Time point reported: newly diagnosed GD, antithyroid drugs for less than 3 months. The TCR library used RNA extracted from PBMCs. Arm-PCR of CDR3 regions and iRepertoire HTBI primers were used to build TCR beta libraries. Each CDR3 protein is one row after TCRdb ran MiXCR on the multiplex PCR reads. Among roughly 610,000 distinct CDR3 sequences, 15% to 20% were seen once, and the ten largest hold more than 10%. This sample is drawn from a study of regulatory T cells in long-lasting Graves disease. Overall study results and limits: Persistent Graves' disease cases displayed lower TCR diversity than newly diagnosed ones.

The same sample was also used in a study of T cells in Graves' hyperthyroidism and ophthalmopathy.

The rearrangement joins TRBV10-1 to TRBJ2-3, with D hard to call. The TCR comes from a man between 18 and 29 years old with Graves disease. Material: peripheral blood mononuclear cells (PBMCs), obtained at new diagnosis, from a patient treated with antithyroid drugs. The CDR3 is CASSPDLELDTQYF. The CDR3 bases are TGCGCCAGCAGTCCGGACCTGGAATTGGATACGCAGTATTTT.